The text below deals with one T cell receptor beta chain. The source of the sample is a study of blood T cell repertoires in COVID-19. Categorization into cohorts depended on clinical history that participants reported. The study counted Cohort 3 donors as recovered given two negative PCRs, clearance, or symptom resolution. The CDR3 spans 13 residues. Trimming pared 6 bases from V and 5 bases from J, leaving 10 bases between. Germline values: CDR1 KGHSH, CDR2 LQKENI. Authors' data handling: Amplification of reference gene primers provided the estimated nucleated cell counts. Clones were sequenced by immunoSEQ multiplex PCR, and TCRdb holds only the in-frame ones, with some missing. The V and J calls and clone size are taken from that table; D and trimming were inferred from the DNA. This table holds around 170,000 clones, approximately 80% found once.

Sequences were obtained from PBMCs or T cells enriched from blood (not recorded which). This sequence was found in a man aged 45 to 65 who had recovered from COVID-19. This chain connects TRBV18 to TRBJ2-2; D is uncertain. This chain's CDR3 is CASSRPGTGELFF. The CDR3 DNA reads TGTGCCAGCTCCCGGCCCGGGACCGGGGAGCTGTTTTTT.